This T cell receptor beta chain came from a study of regulatory T cells in long-lasting Graves disease. Building of the TCR beta libraries involved iRepertoire HTBI primers and Arm-PCR of CDR3 regions. In the original analysis: Samples collectively showed fewer than 80 TRBV and approximately 15 TRBJ segments. TCRdb reanalysed the multiplex PCR reads using MiXCR and keeps one entry per CDR3 protein. TCRdb, not the authors, supplied the V and J calls. The sample lists 450,000 to 600,000 distinct CDR3 sequences; approximately 12% were seen once. Study outcomes and limitations: Newly diagnosed disease favored TRBV20-1 and TRBJ2-1 over persistent disease.

Indicated time point: newly diagnosed GD, antithyroid drugs for less than 3 months. Generation of the TCR library employed RNA extracted from PBMCs. V lost 5 bases and J lost 9; bases outside the gene matches: 6. Germline lookup yields CDR1 SGHTA and CDR2 FQGNSA. The CDR3 is 13 residues long. This clonotype was picked up many times. As yet, its antigen is unknown. The data also belong to a second study, concerning T cells in Graves' hyperthyroidism and ophthalmopathy. That publication notes: Uncontrolled infection, other autoimmune disease, pregnancy and lactation each barred patients from inclusion. The HTBI primer set was used in a first-round RT-PCR of the TCR CDR3.

The TCR was taken from a young man with Graves disease. V gene TRBV7-2 combines with J gene TRBJ1-5; 8 bases align to TRBD1. The material was peripheral blood mononuclear cells (PBMCs), obtained at new diagnosis, from a patient treated with antithyroid drugs. CDR3 sequence reads: CASSVNRGGPQHF. CDR3 nucleotides: TGTGCCAGCAGCGTGAACAGGGGGGGGCCCCAGCATTTT.